This T cell receptor beta chain was retrieved from a study of blood T cell repertoires in COVID-19. Produced via immunoSEQ multiplex PCR; TCRdb's table is partial and in-frame only. In the table there are about 260,000 clones, around 86% of which are singletons. The ends lost 4 bases at V and 8 bases at J; junction bases unmatched: 7. Per the germline V gene, CDR1 is SNHLY and CDR2 is FYNNEI. This CDR3 region has 13 residues. This sequence originates from a woman between 35 and 50 years old who had recovered from COVID-19. Material for sequencing was peripheral blood. The chain uses TRBV2 and TRBJ1-2; 7 bases are shared with TRBD1. This CDR3 reads CASSADRDRGYTF. For the CDR3, the DNA is TGTGCCAGCAGTGCCGACAGGGACCGGGGCTACACCTTC.